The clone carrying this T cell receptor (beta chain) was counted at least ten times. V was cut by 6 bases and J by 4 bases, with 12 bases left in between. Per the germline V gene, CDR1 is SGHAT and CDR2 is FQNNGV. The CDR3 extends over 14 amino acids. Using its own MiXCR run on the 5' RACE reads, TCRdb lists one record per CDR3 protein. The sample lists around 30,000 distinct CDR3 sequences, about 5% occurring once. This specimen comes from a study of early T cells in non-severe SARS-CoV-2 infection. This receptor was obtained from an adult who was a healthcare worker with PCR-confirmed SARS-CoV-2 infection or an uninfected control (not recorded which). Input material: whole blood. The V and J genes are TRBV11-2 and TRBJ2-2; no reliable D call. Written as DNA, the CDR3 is TGTGCCAGCAGATGGGAACTCGGCACCGGGGAGCTGTTTTTT. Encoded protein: CASRWELGTGELFF. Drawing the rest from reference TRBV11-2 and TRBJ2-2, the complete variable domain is EAGVAQSPRYKIIEKRQSVAFWCNPISGHATLYWYQQILGQGPKLLIQFQNNGVVDDSQLPKDRFSAERLKGVDSTLKIQPAKLEDSAVYLCASRWELGTGELFFGEGSRLTVL.